A selection of T cell receptor beta chains follows, all from one sample in a study of low-dose radiotherapy and immunotherapy resistance in tumors. Using its own MiXCR run on the reads, TCRdb lists one record per CDR3 protein. The repertoire holds more than 50,000 distinct CDR3 sequences, with 20% to 25% as singletons. The sample in question was PBMCs, obtained after low-dose radiotherapy plus immunotherapy. The receptor set was obtained from a male donor with prostate cancer. Each CDR3 is given with its conserved first and last residue. A D gene is named only where the DNA matches it firmly. Part of the rows lack a size; the others show once, few, many or a class for expanded clones.

clone size: many
V gene: TRBV20-1
D gene: TRBD1
CDR3 length: 14
J gene: TRBJ1-5
CDR3 protein: CSARYDRGNQPQHF
CDR3 DNA: TGCAGTGCTAGATATGACAGGGGAAATCAGCCCCAGCATTTT

clone size: NA
V gene: TRBV6-8
D gene: TRBD2
CDR3 length: 15
J gene: TRBJ2-1
CDR3 protein: CASSGEASGRHEQFF
CDR3 DNA: TGTGCCAGTAGTGGGGAGGCTAGCGGGAGGCACGAGCAGTTCTTC

clone size: many
V gene: TRBV4-1
D gene: NA
CDR3 length: 13
J gene: TRBJ1-5
CDR3 protein: CASSQDFGQPQHF
CDR3 DNA: TGCGCCAGCAGCCAAGATTTCGGTCAGCCCCAGCATTTT

clone size: many
V gene: TRBV7-3
D gene: NA
CDR3 length: 14
J gene: TRBJ1-1
CDR3 protein: CASSLRSGDTEAFF
CDR3 DNA: TGTGCCAGCAGCTTAAGGTCCGGGGACACTGAAGCTTTCTTT

clone size: many
V gene: TRBV29-1
D gene: TRBD1
CDR3 length: 15
J gene: TRBJ1-4
CDR3 protein: CSVGAPGQQNEKLFF
CDR3 DNA: TGCAGCGTTGGTGCCCCGGGACAGCAGAATGAAAAACTGTTTTTT

clone size: many
V gene: TRBV6-1
D gene: TRBD1
CDR3 length: 14
J gene: TRBJ1-2
CDR3 protein: CASSEGQGIWGYTF
CDR3 DNA: TGTGCCAGCAGTGAGGGACAGGGCATATGGGGCTACACCTTC

clone size: many
V gene: TRBV10-3
D gene: NA
CDR3 length: 11
J gene: TRBJ1-1
CDR3 protein: CAIRENTEAFF
CDR3 DNA: TGTGCCATCAGGGAGAACACTGAAGCTTTCTTT

clone size: many
V gene: TRBV27
D gene: TRBD1
CDR3 length: 14
J gene: TRBJ1-2
CDR3 protein: CASSQLQGDYGYTF
CDR3 DNA: TGTGCCAGCAGTCAACTACAGGGGGACTATGGCTACACCTTC

clone size: many
V gene: TRBV23-1
D gene: NA
CDR3 length: 12
J gene: TRBJ2-7
CDR3 protein: CASSAGEDEQYF
CDR3 DNA: TGCGCCAGCAGCGCCGGGGAGGACGAGCAGTACTTC

clone size: many
V gene: TRBV2
D gene: TRBD2
CDR3 length: 15
J gene: TRBJ2-7
CDR3 protein: CASSQMTSGRGEQYF
CDR3 DNA: TGTGCCAGCAGTCAAATGACTAGCGGGAGAGGGGAGCAGTACTTC

clone size: few
V gene: TRBV29-1
D gene: TRBD2
CDR3 length: 14
J gene: TRBJ2-7
CDR3 protein: CSVYGREGRHEQYF
CDR3 DNA: TGCAGCGTTTACGGAAGGGAGGGCCGCCACGAGCAGTACTTC

clone size: many
V gene: TRBV7-9
D gene: NA
CDR3 length: 16
J gene: TRBJ1-6
CDR3 protein: CASSLSRASYNSPLHF
CDR3 DNA: TGTGCCAGCAGCTTATCCCGAGCCTCCTATAATTCACCCCTCCACTTT

clone size: NA
V gene: TRBV5-1
D gene: TRBD1
CDR3 length: 15
J gene: TRBJ2-7
CDR3 protein: CASSLASGGTYEQYF
CDR3 DNA: TGCGCCAGCAGCTTGGCCTCAGGGGGCACCTACGAGCAGTACTTC

clone size: many
V gene: TRBV12-3/TRBV12-4
D gene: NA
CDR3 length: 13
J gene: TRBJ1-1
CDR3 protein: CASSLRRDTEAFF
CDR3 DNA: TGTGCCAGCAGTCTAAGGAGGGACACTGAAGCTTTCTTT

clone size: many
V gene: TRBV18
D gene: NA
CDR3 length: 13
J gene: TRBJ2-1
CDR3 protein: CASSLRTLNEQFF
CDR3 DNA: TGTGCCAGCTCACTGAGGACACTCAATGAGCAGTTCTTC

clone size: many
V gene: TRBV28
D gene: NA
CDR3 length: 15
J gene: TRBJ2-7
CDR3 protein: CASSLSGDGTYEQYF
CDR3 DNA: TGTGCCAGCAGTTTATCCGGGGACGGCACCTACGAGCAGTACTTC

clone size: many
V gene: TRBV4-2
D gene: NA
CDR3 length: 13
J gene: TRBJ2-1
CDR3 protein: CASSQDLANEQFF
CDR3 DNA: TGTGCCAGCAGCCAAGACCTGGCCAATGAGCAGTTCTTC

clone size: many
V gene: TRBV27
D gene: TRBD1
CDR3 length: 15
J gene: TRBJ2-5
CDR3 protein: CASQHAGTDQETQYF
CDR3 DNA: TGTGCCAGCCAACACGCCGGGACAGATCAAGAGACCCAGTACTTC

clone size: few
V gene: TRBV7-8
D gene: TRBD2
CDR3 length: 17
J gene: TRBJ2-3
CDR3 protein: CASISGRPYLSTDTQYF
CDR3 DNA: TGTGCCAGCATAAGCGGGAGGCCATACTTAAGCACAGATACGCAGTATTTT

clone size: many
V gene: TRBV30
D gene: TRBD2
CDR3 length: 14
J gene: TRBJ2-3
CDR3 protein: CAWSLSGRTDTQYF
CDR3 DNA: TGTGCCTGGAGTCTAAGCGGGAGGACAGATACGCAGTATTTT

clone size: NA
V gene: TRBV19
D gene: NA
CDR3 length: 17
J gene: TRBJ2-4
CDR3 protein: CASSIPRAGGTKNIQYF
CDR3 DNA: TGTGCCAGTAGTATTCCGCGGGCTGGGGGGACCAAAAACATTCAGTACTTC

clone size: NA
V gene: TRBV27
D gene: NA
CDR3 length: 15
J gene: TRBJ2-2
CDR3 protein: CASSSHRVGTGELFF
CDR3 DNA: TGTGCCAGCAGTTCCCACAGGGTCGGCACCGGGGAGCTGTTTTTT

clone size: many
V gene: TRBV21-1
D gene: NA
CDR3 length: 16
J gene: TRBJ1-5
CDR3 protein: CASSKNFSSSNQPQHF
CDR3 DNA: TGTGCCAGCAGCAAAAACTTTAGTAGTAGCAATCAGCCCCAGCATTTT

clone size: NA
V gene: TRBV7-9
D gene: NA
CDR3 length: 13
J gene: TRBJ2-7
CDR3 protein: CASSPPEFYEQYF
CDR3 DNA: TGTGCCAGCAGCCCTCCGGAGTTCTACGAGCAGTACTTC

clone size: many
V gene: TRBV27
D gene: NA
CDR3 length: 15
J gene: TRBJ2-4
CDR3 protein: CASSQQRTSSNIQYF
CDR3 DNA: TGTGCCAGCAGCCAACAGAGGACCTCTTCAAACATTCAGTACTTC

clone size: many
V gene: TRBV7-2
D gene: NA
CDR3 length: 16
J gene: TRBJ2-3
CDR3 protein: CASSLEGGVVGDTQYF
CDR3 DNA: TGTGCCAGCAGCTTAGAGGGCGGGGTCGTTGGCGATACGCAGTATTTT

clone size: many
V gene: TRBV14
D gene: TRBD1
CDR3 length: 15
J gene: TRBJ2-1
CDR3 protein: CASSQKGGPYNEQFF
CDR3 DNA: TGTGCCAGCAGCCAAAAAGGGGGCCCCTACAATGAGCAGTTCTTC

clone size: many
V gene: TRBV27
D gene: NA
CDR3 length: 15
J gene: TRBJ2-4
CDR3 protein: CASSGAGLAKNIQYF
CDR3 DNA: TGTGCCAGCAGTGGCGCGGGGCTAGCCAAAAACATTCAGTACTTC

clone size: few
V gene: TRBV29-1
D gene: TRBD1
CDR3 length: 13
J gene: TRBJ1-1
CDR3 protein: CSVKDRALAEAFF
CDR3 DNA: TGCAGCGTCAAGGACAGGGCTCTTGCTGAAGCTTTCTTT

clone size: many
V gene: TRBV7-9
D gene: TRBD2
CDR3 length: 20
J gene: TRBJ2-1
CDR3 protein: CASSLRSSGVPSSSYNEQFF
CDR3 DNA: TGTGCCAGCAGCTTACGGTCTAGCGGGGTTCCCAGTAGCTCCTACAATGAGCAGTTCTTC

clone size: many
V gene: TRBV2
D gene: TRBD2
CDR3 length: 19
J gene: TRBJ2-1
CDR3 protein: CASKEGLAGVSGSYNEQFF
CDR3 DNA: TGTGCCAGCAAGGAGGGGCTAGCGGGAGTAAGTGGCTCCTACAATGAGCAGTTCTTC

clone size: many
V gene: TRBV5-6
D gene: NA
CDR3 length: 15
J gene: TRBJ2-4
CDR3 protein: CASSGIQGEGNIQYF
CDR3 DNA: TGTGCCAGCAGCGGGATACAGGGGGAGGGGAACATTCAGTACTTC

clone size: many
V gene: TRBV3-1
D gene: NA
CDR3 length: 16
J gene: TRBJ2-5
CDR3 protein: CASSQVRTQEGETQYF
CDR3 DNA: TGTGCCAGCAGCCAAGTTCGTACCCAGGAGGGGGAGACCCAGTACTTC

clone size: many
V gene: TRBV19
D gene: NA
CDR3 length: 14
J gene: TRBJ2-7
CDR3 protein: CASSMGTESYEQYF
CDR3 DNA: TGTGCCAGTAGTATGGGGACGGAGTCCTACGAGCAGTACTTC

clone size: many
V gene: TRBV20-1
D gene: TRBD2
CDR3 length: 15
J gene: TRBJ2-1
CDR3 protein: CSATSLAGGPLEQFF
CDR3 DNA: TGCAGTGCTACCTCCCTAGCGGGGGGGCCACTAGAGCAGTTCTTC

clone size: NA
V gene: TRBV19
D gene: TRBD2
CDR3 length: 16
J gene: TRBJ2-7
CDR3 protein: CASTSRGLAGEGEQYF
CDR3 DNA: TGTGCCAGTACCTCTCGGGGACTAGCGGGAGAAGGCGAGCAGTACTTC

clone size: many
V gene: TRBV29-1
D gene: TRBD2
CDR3 length: 14
J gene: TRBJ2-1
CDR3 protein: CSVELAGGFGEQFF
CDR3 DNA: TGCAGCGTGGAACTAGCGGGAGGATTCGGTGAGCAGTTCTTC

clone size: many
V gene: TRBV6-5
D gene: TRBD2
CDR3 length: 15
J gene: TRBJ2-1
CDR3 protein: CASSYRAGGLNEQFF
CDR3 DNA: TGTGCCAGCAGTTACCGAGCGGGGGGCCTGAATGAGCAGTTCTTC

clone size: NA
V gene: TRBV4-3
D gene: NA
CDR3 length: 14
J gene: TRBJ2-2
CDR3 protein: CASSQIGGTGELFF
CDR3 DNA: TGCGCCAGCAGCCAAATAGGGGGTACCGGGGAGCTGTTTTTT

clone size: NA
V gene: TRBV20-1
D gene: TRBD2
CDR3 length: 20
J gene: TRBJ2-2
CDR3 protein: CSARGVGTSGGAWNTGELFF
CDR3 DNA: TGCAGTGCTAGAGGGGTAGGGACTAGCGGGGGGGCATGGAACACCGGGGAGCTGTTTTTT

clone size: once
V gene: TRBV5-1
D gene: NA
CDR3 length: 16
J gene: TRBJ2-3
CDR3 protein: CASSLGVLGSTDTQYF
CDR3 DNA: TGCGCCAGCAGCTTGGGGGTATTAGGGAGCACAGATACGCAGTATTTT

clone size: many
V gene: TRBV6-2/TRBV6-3
D gene: NA
CDR3 length: 16
J gene: TRBJ2-7
CDR3 protein: CASSYSSRPFSYEQYF
CDR3 DNA: TGTGCCAGCAGTTACTCGAGCAGGCCCTTCTCCTACGAGCAGTACTTC

clone size: many
V gene: TRBV5-1
D gene: TRBD1
CDR3 length: 14
J gene: TRBJ1-6
CDR3 protein: CASSSGTGNSPLHF
CDR3 DNA: TGCGCCAGCAGCTCCGGGACAGGGAATTCACCCCTCCACTTT

clone size: many
V gene: TRBV11-3
D gene: TRBD2
CDR3 length: 16
J gene: TRBJ2-3
CDR3 protein: CASSLDGRGGLDTQYF
CDR3 DNA: TGTGCCAGCAGCTTAGATGGCCGGGGGGGCCTCGATACGCAGTATTTT

clone size: many
V gene: TRBV3-1
D gene: NA
CDR3 length: 14
J gene: TRBJ2-7
CDR3 protein: CASSQAGGSYEQYF
CDR3 DNA: TGTGCCAGCAGCCAAGCTGGGGGGTCCTACGAGCAGTACTTC

clone size: many
V gene: TRBV7-2
D gene: TRBD2
CDR3 length: 17
J gene: TRBJ2-7
CDR3 protein: CASSSTRTSGGAYEQYF
CDR3 DNA: TGTGCCAGCAGCTCGACGAGGACTAGCGGGGGGGCCTACGAGCAGTACTTC

clone size: few
V gene: TRBV20-1
D gene: TRBD2
CDR3 length: 14
J gene: TRBJ2-3
CDR3 protein: CSGGAGGPTDTQYF
CDR3 DNA: TGCTCCGGCGGGGCGGGGGGGCCCACAGATACGCAGTATTTT

clone size: many
V gene: TRBV28
D gene: NA
CDR3 length: 15
J gene: TRBJ1-5
CDR3 protein: CASSVTDEGNQPQHF
CDR3 DNA: TGTGCCAGCAGTGTAACGGATGAGGGTAATCAGCCCCAGCATTTT

clone size: many
V gene: TRBV2
D gene: NA
CDR3 length: 14
J gene: TRBJ2-1
CDR3 protein: CASMVSNSYNEQFF
CDR3 DNA: TGTGCCAGCATGGTTAGCAACTCCTACAATGAGCAGTTCTTC

clone size: many
V gene: TRBV7-9
D gene: NA
CDR3 length: 13
J gene: TRBJ1-5
CDR3 protein: CASSPQENQPQHF
CDR3 DNA: TGTGCCAGCAGCCCCCAGGAGAATCAGCCCCAGCATTTT

clone size: many
V gene: TRBV20-1
D gene: NA
CDR3 length: 14
J gene: TRBJ2-2
CDR3 protein: CSASFGGAIGELFF
CDR3 DNA: TGCAGTGCTAGTTTTGGCGGAGCAATTGGGGAGCTGTTTTTT

clone size: many
V gene: TRBV20-1
D gene: NA
CDR3 length: 10
J gene: TRBJ1-2
CDR3 protein: CSASHYGYTF
CDR3 DNA: TGCAGTGCTTCCCATTATGGCTACACCTTC

clone size: NA
V gene: TRBV3-1
D gene: TRBD2
CDR3 length: 19
J gene: TRBJ2-2
CDR3 protein: CASSQRGTSGGPWTGELFF
CDR3 DNA: TGTGCCAGCAGCCAACGAGGGACTAGCGGGGGCCCTTGGACCGGGGAGCTGTTTTTT

clone size: NA
V gene: TRBV24-1
D gene: TRBD2
CDR3 length: 17
J gene: TRBJ2-1
CDR3 protein: CATSDPGLAGGLNEQFF
CDR3 DNA: TGTGCCACCAGTGATCCTGGTCTAGCGGGAGGGTTAAATGAGCAGTTCTTC